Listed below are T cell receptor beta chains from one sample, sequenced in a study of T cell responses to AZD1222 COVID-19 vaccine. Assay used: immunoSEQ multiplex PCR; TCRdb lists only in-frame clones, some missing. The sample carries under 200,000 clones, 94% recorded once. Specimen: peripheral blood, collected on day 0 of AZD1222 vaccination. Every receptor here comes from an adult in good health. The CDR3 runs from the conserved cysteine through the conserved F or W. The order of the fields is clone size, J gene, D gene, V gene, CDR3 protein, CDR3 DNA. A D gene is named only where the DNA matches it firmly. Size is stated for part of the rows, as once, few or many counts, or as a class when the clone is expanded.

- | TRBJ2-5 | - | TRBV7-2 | CASSLVSGQETQYF | TGTGCCAGCAGCTTAGTCAGCGGCCAAGAGACCCAGTACTTC
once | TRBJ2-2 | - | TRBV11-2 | CASSLVGENTGELFF | TGTGCCAGCAGCTTAGTCGGCGAGAACACCGGGGAGCTGTTTTTT
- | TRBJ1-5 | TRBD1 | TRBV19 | CASSPVGTGNQPQHF | TGTGCCAGTAGTCCCGTAGGGACAGGGAATCAGCCCCAGCATTTT
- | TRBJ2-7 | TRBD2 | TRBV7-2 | CASSSVGTSGAYEQYF | TGTGCCAGCAGCTCGGTTGGGACTAGCGGGGCCTACGAGCAGTACTTC
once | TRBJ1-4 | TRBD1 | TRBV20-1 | CSASDRQGPTNEKLFF | TGCAGTGCTAGTGATCGACAGGGGCCCACTAATGAAAAACTGTTTTTT
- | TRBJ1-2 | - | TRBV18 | CASSQGRNSYGYTF | TGTGCCAGCTCACAGGGACGGAATTCTTATGGCTACACCTTC
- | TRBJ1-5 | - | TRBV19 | CASRQTAHQPQHF | TGTGCCAGCCGCCAAACGGCACATCAGCCCCAGCATTTT
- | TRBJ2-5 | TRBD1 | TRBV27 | CASSLQGAIGETQYF | TGTGCCAGCAGTTTACAGGGGGCAATAGGGGAGACCCAGTACTTC
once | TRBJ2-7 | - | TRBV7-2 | CASSLVPGPYEQYF | TGTGCCAGCAGCTTAGTCCCGGGCCCCTACGAGCAGTACTTC
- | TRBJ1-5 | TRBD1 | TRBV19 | CASSMGTGYGYAQPQHF | TGTGCCAGTAGTATGGGGACAGGCTATGGGTATGCTCAGCCCCAGCATTTT
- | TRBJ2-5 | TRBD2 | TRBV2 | CASKATSGPGSETQYF | TGTGCCAGCAAGGCGACTAGCGGGCCCGGATCAGAGACCCAGTACTTC
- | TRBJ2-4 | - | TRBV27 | CASSPDGLAKNIQYF | TGTGCCAGCAGCCCGGACGGACTAGCCAAAAACATTCAGTACTTC
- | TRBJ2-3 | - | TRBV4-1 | CASSPTTQTDTQYF | TGCGCCAGCAGCCCTACCACCCAGACAGATACGCAGTATTTT
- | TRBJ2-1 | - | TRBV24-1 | CATSDLEVPLDEQFF | TGTGCCACCAGTGATTTGGAGGTCCCCCTCGATGAGCAGTTCTTC
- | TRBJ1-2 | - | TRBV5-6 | CASSYQGATYYGYTF | TGTGCCAGCAGCTATCAGGGTGCCACCTACTATGGCTACACCTTC
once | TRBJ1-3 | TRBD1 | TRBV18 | CASSPRQGTGNTIYF | TGTGCCAGCTCACCACGACAGGGCACTGGAAACACCATATATTTT
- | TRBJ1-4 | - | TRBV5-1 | CASRGNSKNEKLFF | TGCGCCAGCAGGGGAAACAGTAAAAATGAAAAACTGTTTTTT
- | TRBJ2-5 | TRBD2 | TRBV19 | CASRKTSGRLETQYF | TGTGCCAGTAGGAAGACTAGCGGGAGATTAGAGACCCAGTACTTC
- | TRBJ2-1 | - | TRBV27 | CASSLSSYNEQFF | TGTGCCAGCAGTTTAAGCTCCTACAATGAGCAGTTCTTC
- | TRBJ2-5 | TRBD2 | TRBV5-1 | CASSWAGRTSQETQYF | TGCGCCAGCAGCTGGGCAGGTAGGACTAGCCAAGAGACCCAGTACTTC
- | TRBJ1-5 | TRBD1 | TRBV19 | CASSLTGRNQPQHF | TGTGCCAGTAGTCTGACAGGGAGGAATCAGCCCCAGCATTTT
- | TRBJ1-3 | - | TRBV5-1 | CASRRGGPQNTIYF | TGCGCCAGCCGTCGAGGGGGACCCCAAAACACCATATATTTT
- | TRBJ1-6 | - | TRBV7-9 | CASSLLAIGSPLHF | TGTGCCAGCAGCTTATTAGCAATTGGGTCACCCCTCCACTTT
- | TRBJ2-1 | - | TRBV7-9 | CASSRATDQFF | TGTGCCAGCAGCCGGGCGACAGACCAGTTCTTC
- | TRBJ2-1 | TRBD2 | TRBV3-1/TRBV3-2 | CASSQERDREPGTSGLTYNEQFF | TGTGCCAGCAGCCAAGAAAGGGACAGAGAACCCGGGACTAGCGGCCTGACCTACAATGAGCAGTTCTTC
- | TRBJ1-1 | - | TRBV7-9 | CASSFPYTEAFF | TGTGCCAGCAGCTTTCCCTACACTGAAGCTTTCTTT
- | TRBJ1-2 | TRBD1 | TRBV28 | CASSTTGFYGYTF | TGTGCCAGCAGCACGACAGGGTTCTATGGCTACACCTTC
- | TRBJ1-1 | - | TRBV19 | CASRTGRNLNTEAFF | TGTGCCAGTAGAACTGGACGGAACTTGAACACTGAAGCTTTCTTT
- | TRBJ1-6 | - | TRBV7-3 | CASSLRRTSPLHF | TGTGCCAGCAGCTTAAGACGAACTTCACCCCTCCACTTT
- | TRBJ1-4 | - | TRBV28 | CASSLDTPRGELFF | TGTGCCAGCAGTTTAGATACTCCCCGAGGGGAACTGTTTTTT
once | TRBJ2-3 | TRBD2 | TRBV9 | CASSVVAGEVDTQYF | TGTGCCAGCAGCGTAGTGGCGGGAGAAGTAGATACGCAGTATTTT
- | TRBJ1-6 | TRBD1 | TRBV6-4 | CASRDRDNSPLHF | TGTGCCAGCCGGGACAGAGATAATTCACCCCTCCACTTT
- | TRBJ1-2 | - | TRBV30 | CAWSSRGAGGYTF | TGTGCCTGGAGTTCACGAGGGGCCGGGGGCTACACCTTC
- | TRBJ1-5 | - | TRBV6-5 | CASSNYRDQPQHF | TGTGCCAGCAGTAACTACAGGGACCAGCCCCAGCATTTT
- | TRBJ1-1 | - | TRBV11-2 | CASSHRGTNTEAFF | TGTGCCAGCAGCCACCGGGGAACCAACACTGAAGCTTTCTTT
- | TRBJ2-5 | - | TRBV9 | CASSVAGQNSQETQYF | TGTGCCAGCAGCGTAGCAGGACAGAACTCTCAAGAGACCCAGTACTTC
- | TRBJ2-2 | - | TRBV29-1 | CSVDTGELFF | TGCAGCGTGGACACCGGGGAGCTGTTTTTT
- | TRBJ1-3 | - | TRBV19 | CASRSLQSSGNTIYF | TGTGCCAGTAGATCATTACAATCCTCTGGAAACACCATATATTTT
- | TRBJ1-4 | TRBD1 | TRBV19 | CASSPTGGEKLFF | TGTGCCAGTAGTCCGACAGGGGGTGAAAAACTGTTTTTT
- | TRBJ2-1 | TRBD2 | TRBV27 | CASSSGTSEYNEQFF | TGTGCCAGCAGTTCCGGGACTAGCGAGTACAATGAGCAGTTCTTC
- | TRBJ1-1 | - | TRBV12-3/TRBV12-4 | CASSFLATEAFF | TGTGCCAGCAGTTTTTTGGCAACTGAAGCTTTCTTT
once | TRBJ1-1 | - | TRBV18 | CASSPAGGTEAFF | TGTGCCAGCTCACCCGCGGGGGGAACTGAAGCTTTCTTT
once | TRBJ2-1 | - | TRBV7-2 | CASTDGAAYNEQFF | TGTGCCAGCACGGACGGAGCTGCCTACAATGAGCAGTTCTTC
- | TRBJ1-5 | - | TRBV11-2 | CASSRQGNNQPQHF | TGTGCCAGCAGCCGCCAGGGGAACAATCAGCCCCAGCATTTT
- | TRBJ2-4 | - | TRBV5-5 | CASSREGVGGAKNIQYF | TGTGCCAGCAGCAGGGAGGGGGTCGGAGGAGCCAAAAACATTCAGTACTTC
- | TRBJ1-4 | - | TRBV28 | CATTFSPVEKLFF | TGTGCCACTACGTTCAGTCCCGTAGAAAAACTGTTTTTT
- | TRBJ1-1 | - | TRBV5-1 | CASSLSPRDTEAFF | TGCGCCAGCAGCTTGAGTCCACGGGACACTGAAGCTTTCTTT
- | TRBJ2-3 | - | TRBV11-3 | CASSLGHHTDTQYF | TGTGCCAGCAGCTTGGGACACCACACAGATACGCAGTATTTT
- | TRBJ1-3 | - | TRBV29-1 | CSVGFTGLSGNTIYF | TGCAGCGTTGGGTTCACAGGGCTCTCTGGAAACACCATATATTTT
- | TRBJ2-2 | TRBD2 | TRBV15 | CATSRVTIAGYTGELFF | TGTGCCACCAGCAGAGTAACAATAGCGGGATATACCGGGGAGCTGTTTTTT
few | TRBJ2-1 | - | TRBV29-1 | CSAGGHEQFF | TGCAGCGCTGGGGGGCATGAGCAGTTCTTC
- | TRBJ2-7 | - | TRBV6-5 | CASKTDGLQFYEQYF | TGTGCCAGCAAAACCGACGGACTACAATTCTACGAGCAGTACTTC
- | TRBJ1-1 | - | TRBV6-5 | CASSYYKGEAFF | TGTGCCAGCAGTTATTACAAGGGGGAAGCTTTCTTT
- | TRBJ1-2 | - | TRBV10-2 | CASSESPGGNYGYTF | TGCGCCAGCAGTGAGTCCCCGGGGGGGAACTATGGCTACACCTTC
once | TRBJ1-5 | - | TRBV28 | CASSLARLAGNQPQHF | TGTGCCAGCAGTTTAGCAAGACTCGCAGGCAATCAGCCCCAGCATTTT
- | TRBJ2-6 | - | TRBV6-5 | CASSSGASGANVLTF | TGTGCCAGCTCATCAGGAGCCTCTGGGGCCAACGTCCTGACTTTC
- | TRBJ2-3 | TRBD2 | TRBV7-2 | CASSRGLVRAGGDTQYF | TGTGCCAGCAGCCGGGGACTAGTTAGGGCGGGTGGAGATACGCAGTATTTT
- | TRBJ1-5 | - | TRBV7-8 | CASSLGGNNQPQHF | TGTGCCAGCAGCTTAGGGGGGAACAATCAGCCCCAGCATTTT
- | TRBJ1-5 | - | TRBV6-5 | CASGSMDQPQHF | TGTGCCAGCGGCTCGATGGATCAGCCCCAGCATTTT